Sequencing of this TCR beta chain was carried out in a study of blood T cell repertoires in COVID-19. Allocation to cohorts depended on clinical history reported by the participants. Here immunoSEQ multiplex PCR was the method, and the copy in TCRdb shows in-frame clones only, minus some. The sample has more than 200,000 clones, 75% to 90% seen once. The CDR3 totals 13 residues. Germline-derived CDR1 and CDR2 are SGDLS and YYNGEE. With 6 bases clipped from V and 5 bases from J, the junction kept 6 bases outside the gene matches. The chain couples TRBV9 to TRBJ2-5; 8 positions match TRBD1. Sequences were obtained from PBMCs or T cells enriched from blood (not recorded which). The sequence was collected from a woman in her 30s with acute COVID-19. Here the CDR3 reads CASNLGDRETQYF. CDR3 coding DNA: TGTGCCAGCAACCTGGGGGACAGGGAGACCCAGTACTTC.